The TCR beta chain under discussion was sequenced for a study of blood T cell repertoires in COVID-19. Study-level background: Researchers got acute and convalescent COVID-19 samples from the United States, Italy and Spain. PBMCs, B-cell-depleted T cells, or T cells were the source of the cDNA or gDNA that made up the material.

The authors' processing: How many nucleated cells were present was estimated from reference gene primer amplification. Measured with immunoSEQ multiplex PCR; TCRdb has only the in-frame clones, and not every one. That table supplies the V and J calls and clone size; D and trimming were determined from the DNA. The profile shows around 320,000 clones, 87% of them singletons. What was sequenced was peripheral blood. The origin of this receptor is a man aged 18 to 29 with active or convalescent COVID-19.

The CDR3 spells CSVDGASLADTQYF. CDR3 nucleotides: TGCAGCGTTGATGGGGCGTCGTTGGCAGATACGCAGTATTTT. The V gene is TRBV29-1, the J gene TRBJ2-3, with D possibly TRBD1 on 5 matching bases. This CDR3 has 14 amino acids. The germline V gene encodes CDR1 SQVTM and CDR2 ANQGSEA. The V and J ends lost 3 bases and 4 bases respectively, with 14 bases between them.